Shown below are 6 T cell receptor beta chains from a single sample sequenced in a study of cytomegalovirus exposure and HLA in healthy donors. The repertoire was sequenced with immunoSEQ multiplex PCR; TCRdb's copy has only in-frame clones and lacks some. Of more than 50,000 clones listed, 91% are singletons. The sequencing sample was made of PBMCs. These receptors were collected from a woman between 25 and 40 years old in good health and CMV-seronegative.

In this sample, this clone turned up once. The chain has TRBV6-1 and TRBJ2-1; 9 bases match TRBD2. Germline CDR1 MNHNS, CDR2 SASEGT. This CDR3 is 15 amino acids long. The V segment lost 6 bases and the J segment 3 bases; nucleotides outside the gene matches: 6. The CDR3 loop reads CASSWTSEYYNEQFF. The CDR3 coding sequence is TGTGCCAGCAGCTGGACTAGCGAGTACTACAATGAGCAGTTCTTC.

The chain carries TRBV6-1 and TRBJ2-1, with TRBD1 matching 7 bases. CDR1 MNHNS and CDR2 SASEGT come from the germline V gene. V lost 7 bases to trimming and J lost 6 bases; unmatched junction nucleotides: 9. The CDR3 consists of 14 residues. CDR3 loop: CASTTTGYGNEQFF. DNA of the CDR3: TGTGCCAGCACCACGACAGGGTATGGCAATGAGCAGTTCTTC.

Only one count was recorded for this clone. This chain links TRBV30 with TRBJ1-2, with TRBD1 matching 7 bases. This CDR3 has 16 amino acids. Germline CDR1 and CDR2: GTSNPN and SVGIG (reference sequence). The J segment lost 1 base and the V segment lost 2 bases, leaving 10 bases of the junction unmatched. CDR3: CAWSLAGGSSNYGYTF. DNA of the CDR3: TGTGCCTGGAGTCTGGCAGGGGGTTCTAGTAACTATGGCTACACCTTC.

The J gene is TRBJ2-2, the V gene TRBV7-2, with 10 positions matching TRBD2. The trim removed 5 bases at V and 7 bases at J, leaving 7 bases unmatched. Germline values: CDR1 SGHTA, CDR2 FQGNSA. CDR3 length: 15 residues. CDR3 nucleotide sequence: TGTGCCAGCAGCCCGCCCCAGCGGGGGGGCGGGGAGCTGTTTTTT. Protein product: CASSPPQRGGGELFF. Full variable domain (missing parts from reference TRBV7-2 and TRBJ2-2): GAGVSQSPSNKVTEKGKDVELRCDPISGHTALYWYRQSLGQGLEFLIYFQGNSAPDKSGLPSDRFSAERTGGSVSTLTIQRTQQEDSAVYLCASSPPQRGGGELFFGEGSRLTVL.

The CDR3 protein is CASSIPGQGRTTEAFF. The CDR3 DNA is TGTGCCAGTAGTATCCCCGGACAGGGGAGGACCACTGAAGCTTTCTTT. This chain connects TRBV19 to TRBJ1-1, with 9 bases identical to TRBD1. The ends lost 3 bases at V and 4 bases at J; junction bases unmatched: 9. This CDR3 contains 16 residues. The germline V gene encodes CDR1 LNHDA and CDR2 SQIVND (reference sequence).

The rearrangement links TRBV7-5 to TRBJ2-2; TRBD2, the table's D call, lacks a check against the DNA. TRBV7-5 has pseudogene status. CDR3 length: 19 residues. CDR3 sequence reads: CVRSLVCYSGGPETGELFF. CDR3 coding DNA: TGTGTCAGAAGCTTAGTATGTTACTCGGGAGGGCCGGAAACCGGGGAGCTGTTTTTT.